This entry lists 17 T cell receptor beta chains sequenced from one sample in a study of T cell changes during pregnancy in multiple sclerosis. Method: immunoSEQ multiplex PCR; TCRdb's copy keeps in-frame clones and lacks some. The sample carries 70,000 to 80,000 clones, roughly 92% recorded once. The input for sequencing was peripheral blood, taken after pregnancy. These receptors all stem from a female donor in good health, enrolled as a control in a pregnancy study.

The chain is built from TRBV10-2 and TRBJ2-7, with 9 bases matching TRBD2. The CDR3 totals 12 residues. V dropped 7 bases and J dropped 6; count of bases not matched to a gene: 4. Germline values: CDR1 WSHSY, CDR2 SAAADI. The CDR3 here is CASTGLAREQYF. DNA of the CDR3: TGCGCCAGCACCGGACTAGCGCGCGAGCAGTACTTC.

The chain has TRBV7-9 and TRBJ1-2; TRBD1 is a possible D gene (6 bases). CDR3 length: 16 residues. Per germline, CDR1 SEHNR and CDR2 FQNEAQ (reference sequence). Trimming removed 5 bases from V and 5 bases from J, with 21 bases in between. The CDR3 loop is CASSLAPGALGYGYTF. The CDR3, as DNA: TGTGCCAGCAGCCTCGCCCCAGGGGCTCTAGGGTATGGCTACACCTTC.

V and J are TRBV28 and TRBJ2-7; 11 nucleotides agree with TRBD1. The CDR3 runs to 15 residues. With V trimmed by 5 bases and J by 3 bases, 6 bases remained unmatched. CDR1 and CDR2 (germline): MDHEN, SYDVKM. The DNA for the CDR3 is TGTGCCAGCAGTAAAACCGGGACAGGGGGCTACGAGCAGTACTTC. Its translation: CASSKTGTGGYEQYF.

This rearrangement joins TRBV10-3 to TRBJ1-2; D unclear. The CDR3 totals 14 residues. Trimming pared 3 bases from V and 2 bases from J, leaving 10 bases between. The germline V gene encodes CDR1 ENHRY and CDR2 SYGVKD. Here the CDR3 DNA reads TGTGCCATCAGTGATAGTGCCCGCAACTATGGCTACACCTTC. Its translation: CAISDSARNYGYTF.

The chain is built from TRBV10-3 and TRBJ1-4; 11 bases are shared with TRBD1. Germline-derived CDR1 and CDR2 are ENHRY and SYGVKD. The V gene end was trimmed by 6 bases and the J gene end by 6 bases; junction bases not matched to a gene: 0. This CDR3 region has 13 residues. The CDR3 loop is CAIRGQGDEKLFF. The DNA of the CDR3 is TGTGCCATCAGGGGACAGGGGGATGAAAAACTGTTTTTT.

The rearrangement links TRBV10-1 to TRBJ2-2, with D perhaps TRBD2 (5 bases). The V end was cut by 2 bases, the J end by 0 bases, with 7 bases between. The CDR3 spans 15 residues. Germline CDR1 is WNHNN and CDR2 is SYGVQD (reference sequence). The CDR3 region has the DNA TGCGCCAGCAGTGAGGTCGGGGCGAACACCGGGGAGCTGTTTTTT. Its protein is CASSEVGANTGELFF.

This rearrangement joins TRBV7-8 to TRBJ2-6, with D maybe TRBD2 (6 bases). CDR1 is SGHVS and CDR2 is FQNEAQ in the germline V gene. This CDR3 spans 17 amino acids. The ends were cut back, 5 bases at V and 2 bases at J, with 16 bases in the middle. The CDR3 here is CASSLNRPGAGANVLTF. DNA of the CDR3: TGTGCCAGCAGCCTCAACCGTCCGGGGGCTGGGGCCAACGTCCTGACTTTC.

This clone has a single count. The gene calls are TRBV11-3 and TRBJ2-2; D perhaps matches TRBD1 (5 bases). Germline CDR1 is SGHNT and CDR2 is YENEEA. The V end was cut by 5 bases, the J end by 0 bases, with 13 bases between. CDR3 length equals 16 residues. CDR3 DNA sequence: TGTGCCAGCAGCCCAAGACAGATGGCGAACACCGGGGAGCTGTTTTTT. Residues: CASSPRQMANTGELFF.

This chain links TRBV7-9 with TRBJ2-7; perhaps TRBD2 as D (7 bases). The CDR3 totals 15 residues. Trimming left V 5 bases short and J 2 bases short, with 16 bases between. Germline CDR1 SEHNR, CDR2 FQNEAQ (reference sequence). The chain's CDR3 is CASSPKGGRTYEQYF. CDR3 sequence (DNA): TGTGCCAGCAGCCCCAAGGGGGGGAGGACCTACGAGCAGTACTTC. Full variable domain (missing parts from reference TRBV7-9 and TRBJ2-7): DTGVSQNPRHKITKRGQNVTFRCDPISEHNRLYWYRQTLGQGPEFLTYFQNEAQLEKSRLLSDRFSAERPKGSFSTLEIQRTEQGDSAMYLCASSPKGGRTYEQYFGPGTRLTVT.

V gene TRBV5-5 combines with J gene TRBJ2-7; 10 positions agree with TRBD1. The CDR3 loop spans 15 amino acids. Looked up from germline, CDR1 is SGHKS and CDR2 is YYEKEE (reference sequence). Trimming cost V 4 bases and J 2 bases; bases outside gene matches: 6. The CDR3 loop is CASSTPGQGAYEQYF. The CDR3 region has the DNA TGTGCCAGCAGCACCCCCGGACAGGGGGCCTACGAGCAGTACTTC.

The V call is TRBV9, the J call TRBJ2-5, with D unclear. Germline V gene sequence: CDR1 SGDLS, CDR2 YYNGEE. The germline V and J ends were trimmed by 1 base and 0 bases, with 7 bases remaining between them. The CDR3 is 14 amino acids. The CDR3 coding sequence is TGTGCCAGCAGCGTAAACGGGTACCAAGAGACCCAGTACTTC. As protein: CASSVNGYQETQYF.

The chain links TRBV4-3 to TRBJ2-7; TRBD1 matches 9 bases. CDR1 and CDR2 (germline): LGHNA, YSLEER. Trimming cost V 0 bases and J 3 bases; bases outside gene matches: 6. The CDR3 runs to 16 residues. The CDR3 coding sequence is TGCGCCAGCAGCCAAGATGGGACAGGGCTATACTACGAGCAGTACTTC. It yields the protein CASSQDGTGLYYEQYF.

J is TRBJ2-7 and V is TRBV6-6; 9 nucleotides agree with TRBD1. Germline CDR1 reads MNHNY; CDR2 reads SVGAGI (reference sequence). Losses at the gene ends were 0 bases for V and 3 bases for J; bases not matched to a gene: 0. The CDR3 has 14 amino acids. In nucleotides, the CDR3 is TGTGCCAGCAGTTACTCGACAGGGGGCTACGAGCAGTACTTC. It yields the protein CASSYSTGGYEQYF.

The genes are TRBV21-1 and TRBJ2-4; the table's D call, TRBD2, has no DNA check behind it. TRBV21-1 is a listed pseudogene. This CDR3 has 17 amino acids. CDR3 region: CASGPPRGGPAKNIQYF. CDR3 coding DNA: TGTGCCAGCGGACCTCCGAGGGGGGGACCAGCCAAAAACATTCAGTACTTC.

This rearrangement joins TRBV7-6 to TRBJ2-5; TRBD1 aligns across 10 bases. This CDR3 has 15 amino acids. Germline values: CDR1 SGHVS, CDR2 FNYEAQ. After removal of 5 bases from V and 5 bases from J, the junction contained 8 bases not matched to a gene. In DNA, the CDR3 is TGTGCCAGCAGCCTGACAGGGGGCAGCGGGGAGACCCAGTACTTC. Amino acid sequence: CASSLTGGSGETQYF.

This clone turned up a few times. CDR3 in amino acids: CANHWGRQGAPYEQYF. The CDR3 DNA reads as TGTGCCAATCATTGGGGAAGACAGGGGGCTCCCTACGAGCAGTACTTC. V and J are TRBV19 and TRBJ2-7, with 10 bases lining up with TRBD1. This CDR3 contains 16 residues. In germline, CDR1 is LNHDA, CDR2 SQIVND (reference sequence). V gave up 10 bases and J gave up 2 bases; unmatched junction bases: 14.

This sequence joins TRBV28 and TRBJ1-2, with 11 bases lining up with TRBD1. The CDR3 has 14 residues. The germline V gene encodes CDR1 MDHEN and CDR2 SYDVKM. V lost 8 bases, J lost 4 bases, and 6 bases stayed unmatched. CDR3 protein: CASLRDRGSYGYTF. The CDR3, as DNA: TGTGCCAGCCTCCGGGACAGGGGGTCCTATGGCTACACCTTC.